A selection of T cell receptor beta chains follows, all from one sample in a study of blood T cell repertoires in COVID-19. The protocol was immunoSEQ multiplex PCR, while the TCRdb copy is restricted to in-frame clones and leaves out a portion. In the table there are about 120,000 clones, more than 75% of which are singletons. Specimen: peripheral blood. These receptors were taken from a woman aged 50 to 60 with acute or convalescent COVID-19. Both conserved end residues are part of each CDR3. The order of the fields is V gene, clone size, J gene, D gene, CDR3 protein, CDR3 DNA. A D gene is named only where the DNA matches it firmly. Some rows have no size entry. The others give once, few or many, or a class for an expanded clone.

v_gene: TRBV19
abundance: once
j_gene: TRBJ1-1
d_gene: TRBD1
CDR3aa: CASSIGQGRGTEAFF
CDR3nt: TGTGCCAGTAGTATAGGACAGGGTCGGGGCACTGAAGCTTTCTTT

v_gene: TRBV7-3
abundance: NA
j_gene: TRBJ1-1
d_gene: TRBD1
CDR3aa: CASRPGTGGYTEAFF
CDR3nt: TGTGCCAGCAGGCCCGGGACAGGGGGCTACACTGAAGCTTTCTTT

v_gene: TRBV30
abundance: NA
j_gene: TRBJ1-2
d_gene: NA
CDR3aa: CAWTLGGYGYTF
CDR3nt: TGTGCCTGGACTCTGGGGGGGTATGGCTACACCTTC

v_gene: TRBV7-2
abundance: NA
j_gene: TRBJ2-2
d_gene: NA
CDR3aa: CASSLVAIGELFF
CDR3nt: TGTGCCAGCAGCTTAGTTGCGATCGGGGAGCTGTTTTTT

v_gene: TRBV4-1
abundance: NA
j_gene: TRBJ1-2
d_gene: NA
CDR3aa: CASSQGPENYGYTF
CDR3nt: TGCGCCAGCAGCCAGGGGCCAGAGAACTATGGCTACACCTTC

v_gene: TRBV3-1/TRBV3-2
abundance: NA
j_gene: TRBJ1-2
d_gene: NA
CDR3aa: CASFLKSGDTKGYTF
CDR3nt: TGTGCCAGCTTCCTGAAATCCGGGGATACAAAGGGCTACACCTTC

v_gene: TRBV14
abundance: few
j_gene: TRBJ1-1
d_gene: NA
CDR3aa: CASSQDLADTEAFF
CDR3nt: TGTGCCAGCAGCCAAGATCTAGCAGACACTGAAGCTTTCTTT

v_gene: TRBV7-9
abundance: NA
j_gene: TRBJ2-1
d_gene: TRBD1
CDR3aa: CASSEDTGAGEQFF
CDR3nt: TGTGCCAGCAGCGAGGACACAGGGGCTGGTGAGCAGTTCTTC

v_gene: TRBV7-9
abundance: NA
j_gene: TRBJ1-5
d_gene: NA
CDR3aa: CASSTGTTWNQPQHF
CDR3nt: TGTGCCAGCAGCACCGGGACTACCTGGAATCAGCCCCAGCATTTT

v_gene: TRBV18
abundance: once
j_gene: TRBJ1-1
d_gene: TRBD1
CDR3aa: CATSDRGNTEAFF
CDR3nt: TGTGCCACCAGCGACAGGGGGAACACTGAAGCTTTCTTT

v_gene: TRBV28
abundance: NA
j_gene: TRBJ1-1
d_gene: NA
CDR3aa: CASRLPRMNTEAFF
CDR3nt: TGTGCCAGCAGGCTCCCCAGAATGAACACTGAAGCTTTCTTT

v_gene: TRBV27
abundance: NA
j_gene: TRBJ1-6
d_gene: NA
CDR3aa: CASSLSAGFNSPLHF
CDR3nt: TGTGCCAGCAGTTTATCGGCGGGCTTTAATTCACCCCTCCACTTT

v_gene: TRBV18
abundance: NA
j_gene: TRBJ1-6
d_gene: NA
CDR3aa: CASSREGPLSPLHF
CDR3nt: TGTGCCAGCTCACGGGAGGGGCCCCTTTCACCCCTCCACTTT

v_gene: TRBV6-2/TRBV6-3
abundance: NA
j_gene: TRBJ1-5
d_gene: NA
CDR3aa: CASSYRGFNQPQHF
CDR3nt: TGTGCCAGCAGTTACAGAGGGTTCAATCAGCCCCAGCATTTT

v_gene: TRBV7-2
abundance: few
j_gene: TRBJ1-4
d_gene: TRBD1
CDR3aa: CASSAWTGTNEKLFF
CDR3nt: TGTGCCAGCAGCGCTTGGACAGGGACGAATGAAAAACTGTTTTTT

v_gene: TRBV10-1
abundance: NA
j_gene: TRBJ2-1
d_gene: TRBD2
CDR3aa: CASSDLAGGDEQFF
CDR3nt: TGCGCCAGCAGTGACTTAGCGGGAGGGGATGAGCAGTTCTTC

v_gene: TRBV12-5
abundance: few
j_gene: TRBJ2-1
d_gene: NA
CDR3aa: CASGPTGIGEQFF
CDR3nt: TGTGCTAGTGGTCCCACAGGGATTGGAGAGCAGTTCTTC

v_gene: TRBV7-3
abundance: NA
j_gene: TRBJ1-1
d_gene: TRBD1
CDR3aa: CASSFGTGLNTEAFF
CDR3nt: TGTGCCAGCAGCTTCGGGACAGGGTTAAACACTGAAGCTTTCTTT

v_gene: TRBV18
abundance: NA
j_gene: TRBJ1-2
d_gene: NA
CDR3aa: CASSRDFDRPANYGYTF
CDR3nt: TGTGCCAGCTCACGCGACTTTGACAGGCCAGCTAACTATGGCTACACCTTC

v_gene: TRBV18
abundance: NA
j_gene: TRBJ1-3
d_gene: NA
CDR3aa: CASSPLRGGNTIYF
CDR3nt: TGTGCCAGCTCACCACTACGGGGAGGAAACACCATATATTTT

v_gene: TRBV5-1
abundance: NA
j_gene: TRBJ2-3
d_gene: NA
CDR3aa: CASSLRSIAASTDTQYF
CDR3nt: TGCGCCAGCAGCTTAAGGAGCATAGCGGCTAGCACAGATACGCAGTATTTT

v_gene: TRBV5-4
abundance: NA
j_gene: TRBJ2-2
d_gene: NA
CDR3aa: CASSSIGRGAGGELFF
CDR3nt: TGTGCCAGCAGCTCCATCGGCCGCGGGGCTGGCGGGGAGCTGTTTTTT

v_gene: TRBV3-1/TRBV3-2
abundance: NA
j_gene: TRBJ1-4
d_gene: TRBD1
CDR3aa: CASSTWTGRIEKLFF
CDR3nt: TGTGCCAGCAGCACCTGGACAGGCAGGATTGAAAAACTGTTTTTT